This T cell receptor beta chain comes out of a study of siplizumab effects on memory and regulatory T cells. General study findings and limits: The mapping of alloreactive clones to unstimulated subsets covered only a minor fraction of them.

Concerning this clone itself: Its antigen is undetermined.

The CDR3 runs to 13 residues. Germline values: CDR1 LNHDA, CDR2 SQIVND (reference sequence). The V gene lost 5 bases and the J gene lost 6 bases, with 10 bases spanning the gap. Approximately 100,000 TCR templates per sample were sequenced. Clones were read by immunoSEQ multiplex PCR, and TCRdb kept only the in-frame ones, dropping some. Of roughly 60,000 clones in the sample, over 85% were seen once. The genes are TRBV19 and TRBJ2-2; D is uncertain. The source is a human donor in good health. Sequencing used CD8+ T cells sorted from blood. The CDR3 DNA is TGTGCCAGTAGTCCCCTTTTGGCCGGGGAGCTGTTTTTT. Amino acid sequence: CASSPLLAGELFF.